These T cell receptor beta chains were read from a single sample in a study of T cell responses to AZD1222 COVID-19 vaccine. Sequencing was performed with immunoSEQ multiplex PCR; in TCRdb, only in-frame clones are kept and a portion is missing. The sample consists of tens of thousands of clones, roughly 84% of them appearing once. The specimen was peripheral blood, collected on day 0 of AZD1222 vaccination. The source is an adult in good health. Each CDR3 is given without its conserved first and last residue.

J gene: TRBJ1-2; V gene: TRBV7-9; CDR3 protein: ASSLVRQSPNYGYT
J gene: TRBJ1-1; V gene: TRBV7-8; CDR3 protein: ASSLAKDSLNTEAF
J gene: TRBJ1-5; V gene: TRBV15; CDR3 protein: ATEPGQGAVGNQPQH
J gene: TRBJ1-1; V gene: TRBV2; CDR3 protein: ASSEQGSDTEAF
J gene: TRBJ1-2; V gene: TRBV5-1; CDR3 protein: ASSPYLTGNYGYT
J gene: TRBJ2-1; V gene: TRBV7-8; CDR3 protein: ASSPWGGTRIYEQF
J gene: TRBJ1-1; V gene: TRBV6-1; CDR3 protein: ASSDGSNTEAF
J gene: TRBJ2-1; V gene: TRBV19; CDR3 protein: ASSTWDRDRYNEQF
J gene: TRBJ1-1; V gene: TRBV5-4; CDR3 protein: ASSLFTLGGMNTEAF
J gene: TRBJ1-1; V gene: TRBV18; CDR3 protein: ASSSGQGATEAF
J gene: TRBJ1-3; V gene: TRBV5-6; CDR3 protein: ASSLDLGSGNTIY
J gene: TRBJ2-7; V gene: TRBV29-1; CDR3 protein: SVVARDPHEQY
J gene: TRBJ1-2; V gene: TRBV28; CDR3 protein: ASSLSGFGYT
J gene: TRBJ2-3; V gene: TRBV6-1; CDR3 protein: ASSEEAAHTDTQY
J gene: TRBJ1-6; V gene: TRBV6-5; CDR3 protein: ASWGATGGYSPLH
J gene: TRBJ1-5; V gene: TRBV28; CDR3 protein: ASSFSQNQRPQH
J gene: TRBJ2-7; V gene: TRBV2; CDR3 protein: ASSRDGAWEQY
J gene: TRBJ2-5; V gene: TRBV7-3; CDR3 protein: ASSPTGGHETQY
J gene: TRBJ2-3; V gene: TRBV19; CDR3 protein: ASVTSGRSTDTQY
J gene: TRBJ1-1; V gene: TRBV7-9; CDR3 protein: ASSLDSGNTEAF
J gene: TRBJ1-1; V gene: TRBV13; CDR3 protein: ASSSRGRRTEAF
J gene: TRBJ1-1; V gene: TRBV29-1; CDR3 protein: SVDGGKGYTEAF
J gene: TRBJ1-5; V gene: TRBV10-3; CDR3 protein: AISVGGANSNQPQH
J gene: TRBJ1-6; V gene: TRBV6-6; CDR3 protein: ASSPRGNNNSPLH
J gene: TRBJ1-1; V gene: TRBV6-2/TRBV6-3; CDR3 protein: ASTPPGSPNTEAF
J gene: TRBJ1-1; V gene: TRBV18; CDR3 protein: ASSPTTGLAEAF
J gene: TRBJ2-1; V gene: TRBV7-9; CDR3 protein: ASSLARTSGPYNEQF
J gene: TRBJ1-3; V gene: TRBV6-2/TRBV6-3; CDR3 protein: ASSAIRDPGNTIY
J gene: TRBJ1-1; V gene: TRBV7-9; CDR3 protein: ASSDRGVAF
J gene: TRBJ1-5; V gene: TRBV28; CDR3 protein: ASKIGQVLGPQH
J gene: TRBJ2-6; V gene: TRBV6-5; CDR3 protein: ASQTGGSGANVLT
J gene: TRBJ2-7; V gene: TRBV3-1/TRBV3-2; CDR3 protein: ASSPRERSYEQY
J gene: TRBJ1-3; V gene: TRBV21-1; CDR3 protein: ASSKRDSSGNTIY
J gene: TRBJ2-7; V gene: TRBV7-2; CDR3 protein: ASSPTRGGYEQY
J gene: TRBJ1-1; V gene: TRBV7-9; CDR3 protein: ASSLRSGNTEAF
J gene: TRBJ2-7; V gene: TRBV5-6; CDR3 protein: ASFSSGAAYEQY
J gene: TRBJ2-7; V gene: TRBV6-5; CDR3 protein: ASSYSPGDLYEQY
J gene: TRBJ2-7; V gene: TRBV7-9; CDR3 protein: ASTTSGTGVEQY
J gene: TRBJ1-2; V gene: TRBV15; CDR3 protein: ATSTGREGYT
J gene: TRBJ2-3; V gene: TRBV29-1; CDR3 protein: SVGSRAGDPDTQY
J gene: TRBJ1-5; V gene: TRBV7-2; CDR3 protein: ASSLGGAYSNQPQH
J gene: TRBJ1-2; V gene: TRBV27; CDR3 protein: ASSLVGTGASGYT
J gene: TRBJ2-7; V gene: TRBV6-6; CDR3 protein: ASSNPGTSGFYEQY